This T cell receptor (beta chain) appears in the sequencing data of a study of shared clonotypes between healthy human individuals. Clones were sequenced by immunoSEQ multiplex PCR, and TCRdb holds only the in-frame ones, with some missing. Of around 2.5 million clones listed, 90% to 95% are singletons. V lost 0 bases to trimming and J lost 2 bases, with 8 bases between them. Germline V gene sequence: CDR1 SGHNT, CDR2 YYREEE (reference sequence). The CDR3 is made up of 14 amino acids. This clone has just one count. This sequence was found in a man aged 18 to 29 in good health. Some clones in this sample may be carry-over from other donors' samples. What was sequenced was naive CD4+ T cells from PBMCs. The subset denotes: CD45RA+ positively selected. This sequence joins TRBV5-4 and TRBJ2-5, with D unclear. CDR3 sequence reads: CASSLGTVQETQYF. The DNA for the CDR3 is TGTGCCAGCAGCTTGGGGACGGTTCAAGAGACCCAGTACTTC. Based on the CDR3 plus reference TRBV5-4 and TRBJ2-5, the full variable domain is ETGVTQSPTHLIKTRGQQVTLRCSSQSGHNTVSWYQQALGQGPQFIFQYYREEENGRGNFPPRFSGLQFPNYSSELNVNALELDDSALYLCASSLGTVQETQYFGPGTRLLVL.